The 24 T cell receptor beta chains reported below all come from one sample, sequenced in a study of Ad26.COV2.S vaccination and SARS-CoV-2 variants. Method: immunoSEQ multiplex PCR; TCRdb's copy keeps in-frame clones and lacks some. This repertoire shows roughly 350,000 clones, more than 85% found once; its top ten account for around 4.5%. The treatment: 15 to 20 received Ad26.COV2.S at low or high dose, single or two shots; several received placebo; per-sample allocation not given. Sampling happened 63 days after the first vaccine or placebo injection. The sequencing used peripheral blood, collected in a trial of Ad26.COV2.S vaccine versus placebo. The receptors here all came from a person aged 18-65 years who received the Ad26.COV2.S COVID-19 vaccine or a placebo.

This rearrangement joins TRBV2 to TRBJ2-6; D is perhaps TRBD1 (5 bases). In germline, CDR1 is SNHLY, CDR2 FYNNEI. Trimming cost V 2 bases and J 2 bases, with 7 bases left between them. The CDR3 has 15 amino acids. The CDR3 DNA reads as TGTGCCAGCAGTGAACAGGGAACTGGGGCCAACGTCCTGACTTTC. It encodes CASSEQGTGANVLTF.

This sequence joins TRBV19 and TRBJ2-2; D is uncertain. The ends were cut back, 5 bases at V and 7 bases at J, with 11 bases in the middle. Germline V gene sequence: CDR1 LNHDA, CDR2 SQIVND (reference sequence). The CDR3 loop spans 13 amino acids. The CDR3 protein is CASSLTEFGELFF. The DNA for the CDR3 is TGTGCCAGTAGTTTGACTGAGTTCGGGGAGCTGTTTTTT.

CDR3 loop: CASSLTGEVDQPQHF. The CDR3 DNA sequence: TGTGCCAGCAGTTTGACAGGGGAGGTCGATCAGCCCCAGCATTTT. The V call is TRBV27, the J call TRBJ1-5; 8 bases map to TRBD1. In germline, CDR1 is MNHEY, CDR2 SMNVEV (reference sequence). The CDR3 spans 15 residues. V lost 3 bases to trimming and J lost 5 bases; unmatched junction nucleotides: 6.

The genes are TRBV28 and TRBJ2-5; D is perhaps TRBD1 (6 bases). Trimming shortened V by 6 bases and J by 5 bases, and 19 bases separated the two germline ends. The V gene's germline CDR1 is MDHEN and CDR2 SYDVKM. CDR3 size: 15 residues. The CDR3 loop reads CASSRQTGYGETQYF. The CDR3 DNA follows: TGTGCCAGCAGCCGCCAGACAGGTTATGGGGAGACCCAGTACTTC.

This rearrangement joins TRBV5-1 to TRBJ1-1; D is uncertain. The V gene's germline CDR1 is SGHRS and CDR2 YFSETQ. Trimming removed 4 bases at V and 1 base at J, with 11 bases between. The CDR3 contains 14 residues. This chain's CDR3 is CASSTRTGNTEAFF. CDR3 nucleotides: TGCGCCAGCAGCACTCGGACGGGGAACACTGAAGCTTTCTTT.

The rearrangement links TRBV5-4 to TRBJ1-6; TRBD1 might be the D (5 bases). This CDR3 spans 15 amino acids. V was shortened by 4 bases and J by 5 bases, with 13 bases between the two germline ends. Germline assignment: CDR1 SGHNT and CDR2 YYREEE (reference sequence). CDR3 nucleotides: TGTGCCAGCAGCCTGGAGGGGACTAATAATTCACCCCTCCACTTT. Protein: CASSLEGTNNSPLHF.

Here the CDR3 DNA reads TGCAGCGTTGAAGATAGATCACGCGGCTACTCGGTCGTCGCGCAGTATTTT. Protein: CSVEDRSRGYSVVAQYF. J is TRBJ2-3 and V is TRBV29-1; D remains ambiguous. The V gene lost 0 bases and the J gene lost 10 bases, with 26 bases spanning the gap. The CDR3 covers 17 residues. Germline V CDR1 and CDR2: SQVTM, ANQGSEA.

This chain links TRBV19 with TRBJ1-2; TRBD1 is a possible D gene (6 bases). The CDR3 consists of 15 residues. V lost 4 bases and J lost 0, with 12 bases in between. The germline V gene encodes CDR1 LNHDA and CDR2 SQIVND (reference sequence). CDR3 DNA: TGTGCCAGTAGTACCCAGGACAGAGCTAACTATGGCTACACCTTC. Translating it yields CASSTQDRANYGYTF.

In DNA, the CDR3 is TGTGCCAGCCGGGGGTTCCCCAATGAGCAGTTCTTC. Protein product: CASRGFPNEQFF. The genes are TRBV3-1 (or the pseudogene TRBV3-2) and TRBJ2-1; a possible D gene is TRBD2 (6 bases). Trimming removed 8 bases from V and 6 bases from J, with 11 bases in between. Germline CDR1 is LGHDT and CDR2 is YNNKEL (reference sequence). The CDR3 covers 12 residues.

This chain connects TRBV5-1 to TRBJ2-7, with D maybe TRBD1 (6 bases). V was clipped by 4 bases and J by 3 bases, with 14 bases between them. The V gene's germline CDR1 is SGHRS and CDR2 YFSETQ. The CDR3 runs to 14 residues. In nucleotides, the CDR3 is TGCGCCAGCAGCCCTGGACAGAGCCGCTACGAGCAGTACTTC. Amino acid sequence: CASSPGQSRYEQYF.

The chain couples TRBV6-1 to TRBJ2-7; no clear D gene. The germline gives CDR1 MNHNS, CDR2 SASEGT. The CDR3 length is 12 residues. V was pared by 1 base and J by 6 bases, with 7 bases between. As DNA, the CDR3 is TGTGCCAGCAGTGAAGATCGTCTCGAGCAGTACTTC. Amino acids: CASSEDRLEQYF.

The chain joins TRBV2 to TRBJ2-7; 7 bases agree with TRBD2. V lost 4 bases to trimming and J lost 0 bases; unmatched junction nucleotides: 6. CDR3 length equals 15 residues. In germline, CDR1 is SNHLY, CDR2 FYNNEI. This CDR3 is CASSVLAASSYEQYF. CDR3 coding DNA: TGTGCCAGCAGTGTTCTAGCGGCAAGCTCCTACGAGCAGTACTTC.

To note about this clone: The sample carries other DNA sequences with the same CDR3. The chain couples TRBV5-1 to TRBJ2-7; no reliable D call. V was clipped by 1 base and J by 3 bases, with 5 bases between them. Per the germline V gene, CDR1 is SGHRS and CDR2 is YFSETQ. CDR3 length: 12 amino acids. CDR3 amino acids: CASSLNSYEQYF. The CDR3 bases are TGCGCCAGCAGCTTGAACAGCTACGAGCAGTACTTC.

V is TRBV7-9 and J is TRBJ2-5; tentatively, D is TRBD1 or TRBD2 (5 bases each). CDR1 and CDR2 from the germline V gene are SEHNR and FQNEAQ (reference sequence). V was trimmed by 5 bases and J by 1 base, leaving 11 bases between them. The CDR3 consists of 14 residues. The CDR3 sequence: CASSPGTTQETQYF. The CDR3 DNA is TGTGCCAGCAGCCCAGGGACGACCCAAGAGACCCAGTACTTC.

The rearrangement joins TRBV7-2 to TRBJ1-4; D unclear. The CDR3 consists of 15 residues. Trimming pared 5 bases from V and 5 bases from J, leaving 15 bases between. The V gene's germline CDR1 is SGHTA and CDR2 FQGNSA. The CDR3 spells CASSQNGGRNEKLFF. CDR3 nucleotides: TGTGCCAGCAGCCAAAACGGAGGAAGGAATGAAAAACTGTTTTTT.

The V and J genes are TRBV9 and TRBJ2-1, with D tentatively TRBD2 (6 bases). This CDR3 is built from 13 residues. The germline V and J ends were trimmed by 3 bases and 4 bases, with 8 bases remaining between them. CDR1 is SGDLS and CDR2 is YYNGEE in the germline V gene. The CDR3, as DNA: TGTGCCAGCAGCGGGGGACTTTACAATGAGCAGTTCTTC. This codes for CASSGGLYNEQFF.

This clone has only a few counts. The chain has TRBV9 and TRBJ1-1; possibly TRBD1 for D (6 bases). This CDR3 has 15 amino acids. Germline V gene lookup returns CDR1 SGDLS and CDR2 YYNGEE. V lost 4 bases to trimming and J lost 0 bases, with 13 bases between them. This CDR3 is CASSPRQDMNTEAFF. The CDR3, as DNA: TGTGCCAGCAGCCCCCGACAGGATATGAACACTGAAGCTTTCTTT.

The chain links TRBV6-5 to TRBJ2-5; perhaps TRBD2 as D (5 bases). The germline V gene has CDR1 MNHEY and CDR2 SVGAGI. This CDR3 has 13 amino acids. V was cut by 6 bases and J by 1 base, with 9 bases left in between. CDR3 loop: CASSERFQETQYF. CDR3 nucleotide sequence: TGTGCCAGCAGCGAGCGGTTCCAAGAGACCCAGTACTTC.

This sequence joins TRBV18 and TRBJ2-7; D is possibly TRBD1 (6 bases). CDR1 is KGHSH and CDR2 is LQKENI in the germline V gene. The CDR3 covers 16 residues. The ends were cut back, 5 bases at V and 2 bases at J, with 19 bases in the middle. The CDR3 DNA follows: TGTGCCAGCTCATCCTACGCAGGGGAACACCCCTACGAGCAGTACTTC. Its protein is CASSSYAGEHPYEQYF.

The table lists this clone with a count of one. V gene TRBV20-1 combines with J gene TRBJ1-5, with D unresolved. V lost 3 bases, J lost 6 bases, and 15 bases lay in between. CDR1 and CDR2 from the germline V gene are DFQATT and SNEGSKA (reference sequence). The CDR3 has 14 residues. This CDR3 is CSASSQRAGQPQHF. The CDR3 DNA sequence: TGCAGTGCTAGTTCCCAAAGGGCAGGTCAGCCCCAGCATTTT.

Only one count was recorded for this clone. V gene TRBV7-2 combines with J gene TRBJ1-4, with a weak D call TRBD1 (6 bases). The V and J ends lost 0 bases and 7 bases respectively, with 12 bases between them. CDR1 is SGHTA and CDR2 is FQGNSA in the germline V gene. The CDR3 contains 15 residues. The CDR3 coding sequence is TGTGCCAGCAGCTTAGCGGGGGGGCTCTTTGAAAAACTGTTTTTT. Translating it yields CASSLAGGLFEKLFF.

Remarks on this clone: Other DNA sequences in this sample translate to the same CDR3. This rearrangement joins TRBV5-1 to TRBJ2-7; 11 positions agree with TRBD2. The trim removed 4 bases at V and 4 bases at J, leaving 7 bases unmatched. The germline V gene has CDR1 SGHRS and CDR2 YFSETQ. The CDR3 length is 15 residues. The CDR3 here is CASSLLAGGSYEQYF. In DNA, the CDR3 is TGCGCCAGCAGCCTCCTAGCGGGAGGTAGTTACGAGCAGTACTTC. The complete variable domain, with remaining parts taken from reference TRBV5-1 and TRBJ2-7, reads KAGVTQTPRYLIKTRGQQVTLSCSPISGHRSVSWYQQTPGQGLQFLFEYFSETQRNKGNFPGRFSGRQFSNSRSEMNVSTLELGDSALYLCASSLLAGGSYEQYFGPGTRLTVT.

J is TRBJ2-1 and V is TRBV30; no clear D. Trimming cost V 3 bases and J 4 bases, with 4 bases left between them. This CDR3 has 11 residues. Germline assignment: CDR1 GTSNPN and CDR2 SVGIG (reference sequence). CDR3 sequence: CAWRDYNEQFF. Here the CDR3 DNA reads TGTGCCTGGAGGGATTACAATGAGCAGTTCTTC.

The chain carries TRBV19 and TRBJ1-2; TRBD1 is a possible D gene (5 bases). The CDR3 runs to 14 residues. Germline loops: CDR1 LNHDA, CDR2 SQIVND (reference sequence). V lost 1 base, J lost 4 bases, and 10 bases lay in between. Here the CDR3 DNA reads TGTGCCAGTAGTATAGTCGGCCAGGGCTATGGCTACACCTTC. It encodes CASSIVGQGYGYTF.